This TCR beta chain derives from a study of cytomegalovirus exposure and HLA in healthy donors (dated by TCRdb to 2016 to 2017). Describing the broader study: An earlier analysis of fewer than 750 of the donors reported 276 Gb of sequence data and around 120 million unique TCR beta sequences obtained from approximately 180 million T cells. Every repertoire in the discovery cohort had been generated on one and the same sequencing platform. Besides the first cohort of 666 subjects, a separate validation cohort made up of around 120 different subjects was used. To predict cytomegalovirus infection status, the study brought together high-throughput TCR immunosequencing, statistical association of individual TCRs with disease status, and machine learning. The study aimed to test whether signatures of past pathogen exposure could be identified by cataloging public T cell receptors. Both class I and class II loci were covered by HLA typing, at four-digit resolution. Roughly 290 gigabases of sequencing data and approximately 91 million unique TCR sequences made up an early release that covered roughly 670 HLA-typed donors. The study used immunosequencing to profile the T cell repertoires of approximately 690 subjects and linked those repertoires to cytomegalovirus serostatus. A later analysis re-examined previously published TCR beta repertoires from hundreds of donors and added high-resolution HLA genotyping to investigate patterns of TCR occurrence. A later genetic analysis took genome-wide SNP genotypes for about three fifths of the roughly 670 donors and used that subset as a discovery cohort. An earlier analysis of 587 of the donors applied high-throughput TCR beta sequencing to assess whether each TCR beta V gene segment acted as functional or pseudogenic. Typing coverage varied by locus: roughly 620-640 donors for A, B, C, DRB1 and DQB1; roughly 520 for DQA1; nearly 610 for DPA1; 400 to 480 for DPB1. Rather than drawing on any new phenotypic data, the later analysis identified candidate immune exposures from TCR beta sequences and the way those sequences occurred across donors. Among about 400 genotyped donors of the cohort, an average of roughly 230,000 unique TCR beta nucleotide sequences was sequenced per donor, of which 15% to 20% were non-productive. Donor age, sex, ethnicity and CMV serostatus were collected together with the repertoire data. Because of strong linkage in the cohort, roughly five DR-DQ haplotypes were treated as single units for association and clustering. Of the roughly 400 genotyped donors, over 65% fell in the genetic ancestry cluster associated with self-reported Caucasian donors.

The cohort was made up of approximately 670 healthy bone marrow donors. At the time of sampling, all cohort members were nominally healthy, though unrecorded immune exposures were likely present. The donor tested CMV seronegative and was one of the 352 seronegative cohort members. A peripheral blood sample was collected from each donor, and TCR beta sequencing was performed on peripheral blood mononuclear cells. Genomic DNA was extracted from the blood cell samples with the Qiagen DNeasy Blood Extraction Kit. The library was obtained by the immunoSEQ multiplex PCR assay. A mixture of 60 forward primers for TCR Vbeta segments and 13 reverse primers for TCR Jbeta segments was used in the multiplex PCR. The CDR3 region of rearranged TCR beta genes was amplified from genomic DNA by a multiplex PCR assay. The Illumina HiSeq System was used to sequence the amplified TCR beta libraries as 87-base-pair reads. From the authors' description of their analysis: A later analysis tallied 75 million to 85 million unique TCR beta chains across the approximately 670 repertoires, and some 12 million of those chains were shared by two or more donors. Raw reads were error-corrected and collapsed into unique sequences by a nearest-neighbor algorithm in which closely related sequences were merged to remove PCR and sequencing errors. To assign V, D and J gene segments, CDR3 sequences were aligned to IMGT reference sequences. For a sequence to be retained, a match of at least six nucleotides was required to both a V gene segment and a J gene segment. A rearrangement counted as productive if the CDR3 had no stop codons and remained in frame with V and J, and every other rearrangement counted as non-productive. Following IMGT convention, CDR3 was defined as the stretch from the second conserved V-encoded cysteine to the conserved J-encoded phenylalanine. The earlier analysis of about 560 of the donors excluded any sequence lacking an unambiguous match to a single V gene segment. An earlier analysis of about 600 of the donors called V segments functional above 56.7% productive rearrangements and segregating when the between-donor standard deviation exceeded 5%. A statistical classification framework was developed to diagnose cytomegalovirus status using the catalog of TCR beta chain sequences. A later analysis assigned V and J genes by comparing TCR nucleotide sequences with IMGT/GENE-DB human TR gene sequences. The TCRdist pipeline was used in a later analysis to assign CDR3 sequences and most-parsimonious VDJ recombination scenarios. In a later analysis, each TCR beta chain was defined by its CDR3 amino acid sequence together with its V-gene family, and reads without a unique V-gene family were excluded. A later analysis removed several hundred highly shared, low-generation-probability nucleotide sequences to deal with suspected cross-contamination and a sequencing artifact. In a later analysis, a clonal expansion index was calculated for each public chain from normalized within-repertoire ranks of inferred template counts. Generation probabilities in a later analysis came from a VDJ recombination model fitted to out-of-frame rearrangements, and those results were checked against IGoR. In a later analysis, hypergeometric tests were used to score TCR-TCR, TCR-HLA and TCR-CMV co-occurrence, with a repertoire-size bias correction applied to TCR pairs. A later analysis estimated false discovery rates by permuting HLA or CMV assignments 20 times. In a later analysis, co-occurring TCRs were grouped with DBSCAN, and TCRdist sequence similarity was added when clustering was performed within HLA-allele-positive subsets. Repertoires with fewer than 30,000 or more than 120,000 public chains were left out of co-occurrence clustering, as were about 5 repertoires with anomalous nucleotide sharing. TCRdb stores this immuneACCESS table with in-frame sequences only. Part of the clones is absent; in the studies checked, under half of the shortfall reflects unresolved V genes, and no reason is known for the rest. The DNA gave D and trimming, while V, J and clone size come from that table. This sample comprises 120,000 to 150,000 clones, about 80% of them detected only once. The ten largest clonotypes hold more than 1.5% of the sample.

Points the paper makes about the study in general: Because HLA typing was missing for some donors at each locus, association tests included only the typed subset. An earlier analysis of approximately 500 of the donors showed that most TCR beta V segments appeared in productive rearrangements either about 87% or about 30% of the time, which broadly matched IMGT annotations. Correlated functional status among segregating V segments might be attributable to linkage disequilibrium, but an unknown experimental factor could not be ruled out. Compared with the 666-donor mean, donors in an Asian-associated ancestry cluster had fewer N-insertions in productive TCRs, according to a later genetic analysis. A further reported finding was that TCR beta sequences accurately predicted the HLA-A and HLA-B alleles for most subjects in the first cohort. In a later analysis, TCR association rates were found to vary across HLA loci, with the most associated TCRs seen for DRB1 alleles and the fewest for HLA-C alleles. Most TCR sequences were seen in very few donors, while some public TCRs were found in many individuals. In both the original and validation cohorts, the classifier was reported to diagnose cytomegalovirus status with high specificity and sensitivity. In vitro tests confirmed that a few of the cytomegalovirus-associated TCR beta chains recognize cytomegalovirus antigens. In a later analysis, 15,000 to 20,000 TCR beta sequences were associated with specific HLA alleles at a false discovery rate of 0.05. A total of roughly 160 TCR beta chains were listed by the study as associated with cytomegalovirus. A cluster of highly shared sequence variants was judged likely to represent a technical artifact of the sequencing pipeline. Several of the top co-occurrence clusters appeared to be linked to parvovirus B19, influenza, CMV and Epstein-Barr virus, according to a later analysis. CMV serostatus was the only immune exposure information available for the cohort. A later genetic analysis associated a missense DCLRE1C variant with V-gene and J-gene trimming of TCR beta chains, and an independent cohort replicated the association. Because counts were too low, 15 or so rarely observed V segments, including chromosome 9 orphons, were excluded from the earlier analysis of some 590 of the donors. Some IMGT-functional V segments, including TRBV6-2 and TRBV6-3, could not be told apart with the 87-base-pair reads, so those segments were excluded. Most CMV-associated TCR beta chains appeared to be HLA-restricted in a later analysis, and the HLA associations seemed to be driven largely by CMV exposure. According to the authors, the approach could potentially be generalized to other disease states and immunological phenotypes. Presence/absence analyses assumed roughly uniform sequencing depth across donors, an assumption that may not hold. In a later analysis, HLA-associated TCR beta chains showed more clonal expansion and lower generation probabilities than non-associated chains that were equally common. When HLA alleles, especially DR and DQ, strongly co-occurred, TCR associations were difficult to assign to individual alleles. The cohort was sequenced for TCR beta chains only, and without alpha or paired-chain data the features that could be detected were limited.

According to the germline V gene, CDR1 reads ENHRY and CDR2 reads SYGVKD. The CDR3 holds 14 amino acids from the cysteine to the phenylalanine. Only CDR3 DNA remains: 42 bases, in frame from the first base. Trimming accounts for 6 bases at V and 6 bases at J, while the number of junction bases matched to no gene is 7. Concerning this clone itself: The antigen it binds to is not known. The sample holds no much larger clone one base away, and base qualities are not on file.

The chain employs TRBV10-3 and TRBJ2-1; TRBD2 lines up with 8 middle nucleotides. The source of this sequence is a woman between 40 and 50 years old in good health and CMV-seronegative. Input material: PBMCs. CDR3 sequence: CAIRDSGSPNEQFF. The nucleotides are TGTGCCATCAGAGACAGCGGGAGTCCCAATGAGCAGTTCTTC.